The 15 T cell receptor beta chains presented below share a single source sample, sequenced in a study of beta chain features in type 1 diabetes. The authors reverse transcribed all of the isolated RNA, so sequencing captured expressed TCRB transcripts. Produced via immunoSEQ multiplex PCR; TCRdb's table is partial and in-frame only. In the table there are 17,000 or so clones, about 70% of which are singletons. For these TCRs, the target antigens are not known. Study-level points and caveats: For Type 1 diabetes patients, all four CD4+ subsets carried TCRB CDR3s that were moderately but significantly shorter.

Sequencing was done on a sample of stem cell memory CD4+ T cells from blood. Receptor source: a man between 25 and 39 years old with type 1 diabetes.

The chain couples TRBV19 to TRBJ2-3, with D perhaps matching TRBD2 (5 bases). This CDR3 contains 17 residues. Germline lookup yields CDR1 LNHDA and CDR2 SQIVND (reference sequence). The germline V and J ends were trimmed by 3 bases and 1 base, with 17 bases remaining between them. The DNA of the CDR3 is TGTGCCAGTAGTATCCAAGTTAGCGTGGTCGGCACAGATACGCAGTATTTT. Translation: CASSIQVSVVGTDTQYF.

This chain joins TRBV4-3 and TRBJ2-3; 10 positions agree with TRBD2. Looked up from germline, CDR1 is LGHNA and CDR2 is YSLEER. V shed 4 bases and J 6 bases; nucleotides not matched to a gene: 10. The CDR3 runs to 16 residues. The CDR3 spells CASSLSSAGGPDTQYF. The CDR3 nucleotides read TGCGCCAGCAGCCTCAGCTCAGCGGGGGGGCCTGATACGCAGTATTTT.

Points on this clone: The junction departs from the called germline gene at one end, perhaps through a read error. The rearrangement joins TRBV11-3 to TRBJ2-1, with 13 bases aligning to TRBD2. The CDR3 runs 13 residues. Germline V gene lookup returns CDR1 SGHNT and CDR2 YENEEA. The CDR3 DNA sequence: TGTGCCAGCAGCTTTACTAGCGGGGGGGCCCGGATCTTC. Residues: CASSFTSGGARIF.

The gene calls are TRBV7-2 and TRBJ1-3, with D possibly being TRBD1 (5 bases). The CDR3 loop spans 13 amino acids. Germline CDR1 reads SGHTA; CDR2 reads FQGNSA. Deletions cut 4 bases from V and 8 bases from J, with 12 bases between. The CDR3 DNA reads TGTGCCAGCAGCTCACGACAGAAGGACACCATATATTTT. Residues: CASSSRQKDTIYF.

Only a few counts were recorded for this clone. The chain recombines TRBV30 with TRBJ2-3, with 10 bases identical to TRBD2. Germline V gene data show CDR1 as GTSNPN and CDR2 as SVGIG (reference sequence). The length of the CDR3 is 12 residues. Trimming cost V 4 bases and J 10 bases; bases outside gene matches: 5. The chain's CDR3 is CAWKASGGAQYF. The CDR3 nucleotides read TGTGCCTGGAAAGCTAGCGGGGGTGCGCAGTATTTT.

This clone turned up a few times. The chain employs TRBV29-1 and TRBJ2-5; 8 bases are a match to TRBD1. The J call may be faulty, since TRBJ2-7 better matches the DNA end. Per the germline V gene, CDR1 is SQVTM and CDR2 is ANQGSEA. The CDR3 totals 13 residues. In DNA form, the CDR3 reads TGCAGCGTTGCCAGGGACAGGTCCTACGAGCAGTACTTC. It is translated as CSVARDRSYEQYF.

The J gene is TRBJ1-2, the V gene TRBV11-2, with D hard to call. The CDR3 is 13 residues long. V was clipped by 5 bases and J by 6 bases, with 13 bases between them. Germline V gives CDR1 SGHAT, CDR2 FQNNGV. The CDR3 region has the DNA TGTGCCAGCAGCCGGTGGGGAGAGAATGGCTACACCTTC. This gives the protein CASSRWGENGYTF. Full variable domain (outside the CDR3, taken from reference TRBV11-2 and TRBJ1-2): EAGVAQSPRYKIIEKRQSVAFWCNPISGHATLYWYQQILGQGPKLLIQFQNNGVVDDSQLPKDRFSAERLKGVDSTLKIQPAKLEDSAVYLCASSRWGENGYTFGSGTRLTVV.

The J gene is TRBJ2-5, the V gene TRBV7-9, with TRBD2 as a possible D gene (6 bases). The CDR3 is made up of 15 amino acids. V was clipped by 0 bases and J by 5 bases, with 13 bases between them. In germline, CDR1 is SEHNR, CDR2 FQNEAQ (reference sequence). CDR3 sequence reads: CASSLAGGPVETQYF. The CDR3 DNA is TGTGCCAGCAGCTTAGCGGGAGGTCCGGTGGAGACCCAGTACTTC. Filled out from reference TRBV7-9 and TRBJ2-5, the complete variable domain reads DTGVSQNPRHKITKRGQNVTFRCDPISEHNRLYWYRQTLGQGPEFLTYFQNEAQLEKSRLLSDRFSAERPKGSFSTLEIQRTEQGDSAMYLCASSLAGGPVETQYFGPGTRLLVL.

The genes are TRBV5-6 and TRBJ2-7; D unresolved. The V end lost 1 base, the J end lost 0 bases, and 8 bases lay between the germline ends. The length of the CDR3 is 14 residues. Germline CDR1 reads SGHDT; CDR2 reads YYEEEE. This chain's CDR3 is CASSLFGFSYEQYF. CDR3 nucleotide sequence: TGTGCCAGCAGCTTGTTCGGGTTCTCCTACGAGCAGTACTTC.

This clone was counted between two and nine times. The CDR3 loop is CASSLAVTDTQYF. The CDR3 DNA reads as TGTGCCAGCAGCTTAGCCGTCACAGATACGCAGTATTTT. The rearrangement uses TRBV11-2 and TRBJ2-3; D not resolved. This CDR3 comprises 13 residues. Trimming removed 1 base at V and 2 bases at J, with 4 bases between. The germline gives CDR1 SGHAT, CDR2 FQNNGV.

The genes are TRBV7-2 and TRBJ2-7; 8 nucleotides agree with TRBD1. The V and J ends lost 4 bases and 2 bases, in that order; junction bases with no gene match: 7. CDR1 is SGHTA, CDR2 FQGNSA, per germline. The CDR3 consists of 15 residues. For the CDR3, the DNA is TGTGCCAGCAGCTCCTCCAGGGGGCGAACCTACGAGCAGTACTTC. Translating gives CASSSSRGRTYEQYF. Full variable domain (remainder filled in from reference TRBV7-2 and TRBJ2-7): GAGVSQSPSNKVTEKGKDVELRCDPISGHTALYWYRQSLGQGLEFLIYFQGNSAPDKSGLPSDRFSAERTGGSVSTLTIQRTQQEDSAVYLCASSSSRGRTYEQYFGPGTRLTVT.

V usage is TRBV2 and J usage is TRBJ2-3, with 8 bases aligning to TRBD2. The germline V gene has CDR1 SNHLY and CDR2 FYNNEI. The CDR3 length is 15 residues. V lost 4 bases to trimming and J lost 0 bases; unmatched junction nucleotides: 3. The chain's CDR3 is CASSGSGASTDTQYF. The CDR3 DNA reads TGTGCCAGCAGTGGTAGCGGGGCCAGCACAGATACGCAGTATTTT.

A few counts support this clone. The chain uses TRBV9 and TRBJ2-7; D perhaps matches TRBD1 (6 bases). CDR1 is SGDLS and CDR2 is YYNGEE in the germline V gene. This CDR3 spans 14 amino acids. V lost 3 bases, J lost 0 bases, and 10 bases lay in between. The CDR3 sequence is CASSETGSSYEQYF. The CDR3 bases are TGTGCCAGCAGCGAAACAGGGAGCTCCTACGAGCAGTACTTC.

CDR3 sequence: CASSLRGGLGHGPYEQYF. For the CDR3, the DNA is TGTGCCAGCAGTTTGCGAGGGGGCCTAGGCCACGGGCCCTACGAGCAGTACTTC. The chain uses TRBV27 and TRBJ2-7; 7 bases line up with TRBD1. Looked up from germline, CDR1 is MNHEY and CDR2 is SMNVEV (reference sequence). V was pared by 3 bases and J by 2 bases, with 16 bases of the junction left unmatched. This CDR3 spans 18 amino acids.

This chain uses TRBV6-5 with TRBJ1-3; a weak D match, TRBD1 (5 bases). CDR1 MNHEY and CDR2 SVGAGI come from the germline V gene. V lost 2 bases and J lost 4, with 12 bases in between. The CDR3 is 15 amino acids. CDR3: CASSYLQGRGNTIYF. CDR3 DNA sequence: TGTGCCAGCAGTTACCTCCAGGGCCGAGGAAACACCATATATTTT.